Below, one TCR beta chain is given with its context. Its matching antigen is unknown. Healthy Caucasians from Russia aged 6 to 90 served as donors. The data belong to a study of blood T cells in healthy people across ages. Broader study findings: Roughly linear declines in TCR beta diversity per million T cells occurred with age.

A second PCR of roughly 7 to 11 cycles used a sample-barcoded 5' primer and a J-beta primer mix. No fewer than 3 million CDR3-containing paired-end reads came from each sample. One entry per CDR3 protein, called by TCRdb with MiXCR from the 5' RACE reads. The data show approximately 850,000 distinct CDR3 sequences, with 40% to 50% seen just once and around 21% held by the top ten. The sample was blood. This TCR came from a man aged 55 to 70 in good health.

CDR3 loop: CASSVGLFRGTEAFF. CDR3 bases: TGTGCCAGCAGCGTAGGTCTTTTTCGGGGCACTGAAGCTTTCTTT. The rearrangement links TRBV9 to TRBJ1-1; no firm D call. V lost 0 bases to trimming and J lost 4 bases, with 13 bases between them. Germline loops: CDR1 SGDLS, CDR2 YYNGEE. The CDR3 extends over 15 amino acids. Together with reference TRBV9 and TRBJ1-1, the CDR3 gives the full variable domain: DSGVTQTPKHLITATGQRVTLRCSPRSGDLSVYWYQQSLDQGLQFLIQYYNGEERAKGNILERFSAQQFPDLHSELNLSSLELGDSALYFCASSVGLFRGTEAFFGQGTRLTVV.